This record concerns one TCR beta chain sequence. Clones were sequenced by immunoSEQ multiplex PCR, and TCRdb holds only the in-frame ones, with some missing. The table has fewer than 85,000 clones, 90% to 97% seen once. This specimen comes from a study of technical replicates of blood from a few donors. The sequencing input was T cells isolated from PBMCs. The sequence was obtained from a human donor in good health.

CDR3 in DNA: TGCAGCGCGTCTTCGACAGCGTACGAGCAGTACTTC. Translated: CSASSTAYEQYF. The chain uses TRBV29-1 and TRBJ2-7; D perhaps matches TRBD1 (5 bases). The CDR3 has 12 residues. The germline V gene encodes CDR1 SQVTM and CDR2 ANQGSEA. Trimming shortened V by 7 bases and J by 4 bases, and 14 bases separated the two germline ends.